Below, 7 T cell receptor beta chains from the same sample are listed, as sequenced in a study of cytomegalovirus exposure and HLA in healthy donors. This PCR relied on a set of 60 Vbeta primers and 13 Jbeta primers. Data came from immunoSEQ multiplex PCR; TCRdb stores just in-frame clones and leaves some out. The sample has approximately 150,000 clones, about two thirds seen once. The sequenced sample consisted of PBMCs. These receptors originate from a man in his 60s in good health and CMV-seronegative.

This clone was picked up one time. V usage is TRBV10-3 and J usage is TRBJ2-5, with D perhaps TRBD2 (6 bases). The CDR3 has 13 residues. Trimming cost V 8 bases and J 5 bases, with 15 bases left between them. The V gene's germline CDR1 is ENHRY and CDR2 SYGVKD. The CDR3 here is CAIGEGGEETQYF. The CDR3 bases are TGTGCCATCGGAGAGGGAGGAGAGGAGACCCAGTACTTC.

The V and J genes are TRBV11-1 and TRBJ2-7; 10 bases match TRBD2. The CDR3 is 16 amino acids. V gave up 2 bases and J gave up 5 bases; unmatched junction bases: 9. Germline CDR1 SGHAT, CDR2 FQDESV (reference sequence). CDR3 residues: CASSLRSGRAQDEQYF. The CDR3 nucleotides are TGTGCCAGCAGCTTAAGGAGCGGGAGGGCCCAGGACGAGCAGTACTTC.

The chain combines TRBV30 with TRBJ2-2; the D is unclear. The CDR3 is 13 residues long. The V and J ends lost 2 bases and 3 bases respectively, with 7 bases between them. Looked up from germline, CDR1 is GTSNPN and CDR2 is SVGIG (reference sequence). The CDR3 DNA follows: TGTGCCTGGAGTAGCCTTTACACCGGGGAGCTGTTTTTT. Protein: CAWSSLYTGELFF.

CDR3 DNA sequence: TGTGCCAGCAGTTACCACGACAGGGTGAACACTGAAGCTTTCTTT. Translating it yields CASSYHDRVNTEAFF. The chain uses TRBV6-6 and TRBJ1-1; 7 positions match TRBD1. V trimming: 2 bases; J trimming: 0 bases; junction bases outside the gene matches: 3. This CDR3 has 15 amino acids. Germline assignment: CDR1 MNHNY and CDR2 SVGAGI (reference sequence).

The chain links TRBV7-9 to TRBJ2-5; 8 bases are shared with TRBD1. Germline V gene lookup returns CDR1 SEHNR and CDR2 FQNEAQ (reference sequence). V was clipped by 4 bases and J by 3 bases; unmatched bases: 4. The CDR3 covers 14 residues. The CDR3 nucleotides read TGTGCCAGCAGCTGGACAGGGTCAGAAGAGACCCAGTACTTC. It translates to CASSWTGSEETQYF.

V gene TRBV30 combines with J gene TRBJ1-5, with D possibly TRBD1 on 6 matching bases. This CDR3 has 16 residues. CDR1 and CDR2 (germline): GTSNPN, SVGIG (reference sequence). The V end lost 0 bases, the J end lost 3 bases, and 15 bases lay between the germline ends. DNA of the CDR3: TGTGCCTGGAGTGTACTAGGAGACAGGATCAATCAGCCCCAGCATTTT. Its translation is CAWSVLGDRINQPQHF. Combining the CDR3 with reference TRBV30 and TRBJ1-5 gives the whole variable domain SQTIHQWPATLVQPVGSPLSLECTVEGTSNPNLYWYRQAAGRGLQLLFYSVGIGQISSEVPQNLSASRPQDRQFILSSKKLLLSDSGFYLCAWSVLGDRINQPQHFGDGTRLSIL.

The rearrangement links TRBV9 to TRBJ2-7, with D tentatively TRBD1 (5 bases). The CDR3 length is 15 residues. V dropped 4 bases and J dropped 4 bases, with 18 bases sitting between them. From germline, CDR1 is SGDLS and CDR2 YYNGEE. This CDR3 reads CASSPSDSHQYEQYF. The CDR3 region has the DNA TGTGCCAGCAGCCCTTCCGACAGCCATCAATACGAGCAGTACTTC. Supplemented by reference TRBV9 and TRBJ2-7, the full variable domain reads DSGVTQTPKHLITATGQRVTLRCSPRSGDLSVYWYQQSLDQGLQFLIQYYNGEERAKGNILERFSAQQFPDLHSELNLSSLELGDSALYFCASSPSDSHQYEQYFGPGTRLTVT.